Listed below are T cell receptor beta chains from one sample, sequenced in a study of cytomegalovirus exposure and HLA in healthy donors. Sequencing used immunoSEQ multiplex PCR; TCRdb keeps in-frame clones, though not all of them. The data contain approximately 160,000 clones, around 68% of them seen just once; the ten biggest clones take up approximately 1.5%. Sequencing used PBMCs. The receptor source for this set is a man aged 45-65 years in good health and CMV-seronegative. Both conserved end residues are part of each CDR3. The D gene is left open where the match is weak. Not every row has a clone size; where given, it reads once, few, many or a size class.

j_call,clone_size,d_call,v_call,cdr3_nt,cdr3_aa
TRBJ2-1,NA,TRBD2,TRBV5-1,TGCGCCAGCAGCTTGGACTTGGGCGGGGGCAATGAGCAGTTCTTC,CASSLDLGGGNEQFF
TRBJ1-5,few,TRBD1,TRBV7-6,TGTGCCAGCAGCACCGGGACAGGGGCCCTCCGGGGTCAGCCCCAGCATTTT,CASSTGTGALRGQPQHF
TRBJ1-1,few,NA,TRBV15,TGTGCCACCGGGGCAGAGATGAACACTGAAGCTTTCTTT,CATGAEMNTEAFF
TRBJ2-5,NA,TRBD2,TRBV11-1,TGTGCCAGCAGCGCCGGGACTAGCGGGGTCCAAGAGACCCAGTACTTC,CASSAGTSGVQETQYF
TRBJ2-2,NA,NA,TRBV6-1,TGTGCCAGCAGACTGACACAGACGAACACCGGGGAGCTGTTTTTT,CASRLTQTNTGELFF
TRBJ2-1,NA,TRBD1,TRBV25-1,TGTGCCAGCAGTGAATTAGGGACAGGGGGCAATGAGCAGTTCTTC,CASSELGTGGNEQFF
TRBJ2-7,NA,NA,TRBV7-9,TGTGCCAGCAGCTTAGCCGAACTCTACGAGCAGTACTTC,CASSLAELYEQYF
TRBJ2-6,NA,TRBD1,TRBV19,TGTGCCAGTAGCCCGACAGGGCGTCGTACTGGGGCCAACGTCCTGACTTTC,CASSPTGRRTGANVLTF
TRBJ2-3,NA,TRBD1,TRBV4-2,TGTGCCAGCAGGGGACAGATTCGCACAGATACGCAGTATTTT,CASRGQIRTDTQYF
TRBJ1-4,NA,NA,TRBV11-2,TGTGCCAGCAGCTTAGAAGCAGCAGGGTTGGGGGAAAAACTGTTTTTT,CASSLEAAGLGEKLFF
TRBJ2-7,NA,NA,TRBV28,TGTGCCAGCACCCTCCCCGAGAGGGCTGGCGAGCAGTACTTC,CASTLPERAGEQYF
TRBJ2-3,NA,NA,TRBV20-1,TGCAGGGCGAGGGGGGATACGCAGTATTTT,CRARGDTQYF
TRBJ2-7,few,TRBD2,TRBV6-5,TGTGCCAGCAGTTACTCAGGCGGGGGGGCCTCCTACGAGCAGTACTTC,CASSYSGGGASYEQYF
TRBJ1-1,NA,NA,TRBV7-9,TGTGCCAGCAGCCGGGTCTCGCGGGGCACTGAAGCTTTCTTT,CASSRVSRGTEAFF
TRBJ2-5,NA,TRBD2,TRBV28,TGTGCCAGCAGTTTTCTAGCGGGGAGGGAGACCCAGTACTTC,CASSFLAGRETQYF
TRBJ2-5,NA,NA,TRBV7-9,TGTTCCAGCAGCGCAGATGAAACGACCCAGTACTTC,CSSSADETTQYF
TRBJ2-5,NA,NA,TRBV5-1,TGCGCCAGCAGCTTGACTAGAAGTCGTCAAGAGACCCAGTACTTC,CASSLTRSRQETQYF
TRBJ2-7,few,TRBD1,TRBV5-1,TGCGCCAGCAGCCGTAGAGGACAGGGGAGCGAGCAGTACTTC,CASSRRGQGSEQYF
TRBJ2-5,NA,TRBD2,TRBV7-7,TGTGCTAGCAGCTTAGGAACGGGGGGAGAGACCCAGTACTTC,CASSLGTGGETQYF
TRBJ2-1,NA,NA,TRBV6-1,TGTGCCAGCAGTGCCTCCCGAAGCGTAGGCCTACCGCCGCGCTACAATGAGCAGTTCTTC,CASSASRSVGLPPRYNEQFF
TRBJ1-1,NA,NA,TRBV6-5,TGTGCCAGCAGTTACTCGTTGGAAGGGGTCACTGAAGCTTTCTTT,CASSYSLEGVTEAFF
TRBJ1-2,NA,TRBD1,TRBV5-6,TGTGCCAGCAGACCAGCCGGGACAGGGGGGAACTATGGCTACACCTTC,CASRPAGTGGNYGYTF
TRBJ1-5,NA,TRBD1,TRBV18,TGTGCCAGCTCACCAACAGGGGGCGTTCAGCCCCAGCATTTT,CASSPTGGVQPQHF
TRBJ1-1,NA,TRBD1,TRBV28,TGTGCCAGCAGGACAGGGGCCGGAACTGAAGCTTTCTTT,CASRTGAGTEAFF
TRBJ1-1,NA,NA,TRBV7-2,TGTGCCAGCAGCACTCCACAGGCGAACACTGAAGCTTTCTTT,CASSTPQANTEAFF
TRBJ1-6,NA,TRBD1,TRBV25-1,TGTGCCAGCAGTGAATATACGGGACAGGGGGATTCACCCCTCCACTTT,CASSEYTGQGDSPLHF
TRBJ1-1,NA,TRBD1,TRBV28,TGTGCCAGCAGTTTATTAGGGGGCGCGGGTGAAGCTTTCTTT,CASSLLGGAGEAFF
TRBJ1-5,NA,NA,TRBV9,TGTGCCAGCAGCGAGGGGGGGCTCAATCAGCCCCAGCATTTT,CASSEGGLNQPQHF
TRBJ2-3,NA,NA,TRBV7-2,TGTGCCAGCAGCTTAGTACCGACAGTCACAGATACGCAGTATTTT,CASSLVPTVTDTQYF
TRBJ2-7,NA,TRBD1,TRBV15,TGTGCCACCAGCAAGGGACAGGGGGCCGGAGAGCAGTACTTC,CATSKGQGAGEQYF
TRBJ1-5,NA,TRBD1,TRBV28,TGTGCCAGCAGTTCCCCTCGACAGGGTACCAATCAGCCCCAGCATTTT,CASSSPRQGTNQPQHF
TRBJ1-1,NA,NA,TRBV5-4,TGTGCCAGCAGCTTGGGGCATGAAGCTTTCTTT,CASSLGHEAFF